A selection of T cell receptor beta chains follows, all from one sample in a study of cytomegalovirus exposure and HLA in healthy donors. Method: immunoSEQ multiplex PCR; TCRdb's copy keeps in-frame clones and lacks some. This sample has 180,000 or so clones, with about 79% found just once. The sample was PBMCs. These receptors all stem from a boy younger than 10 in good health and CMV-seronegative. Each CDR3 is given with its conserved first and last residue. A D gene is named only where the DNA matches it firmly. Clone size, where shown, is once, few, many, or a class for clones that have expanded.

>NA|NA|TRBV4-1|TRBJ2-1
CASSQDLGVQYNEQFF
TGCGCCAGCAGCCAAGACTTGGGCGTCCAATACAATGAGCAGTTCTTC
>NA|NA|TRBV4-1|TRBJ1-5
CASSQDQGGNQPQHF
TGCGCCAGCAGCCAAGACCAGGGCGGCAATCAGCCCCAGCATTTT
>NA|NA|TRBV13|TRBJ1-1
CASSFRVNTEAFF
TGTGCCAGCAGCTTCAGGGTGAACACTGAAGCTTTCTTT
>NA|NA|TRBV6-1|TRBJ1-5
CASFNSNQPQHF
TGTGCCAGCTTTAATAGCAATCAGCCCCAGCATTTT
>NA|NA|TRBV11-2|TRBJ2-5
CASSLDPGRGETQYF
TGTGCCAGCAGCTTAGATCCGGGGCGGGGTGAGACCCAGTACTTC
>NA|NA|TRBV19|TRBJ1-5
CASSIFGVGGNQPQHF
TGTGCCAGTAGTATTTTCGGGGTTGGGGGCAATCAGCCCCAGCATTTT
>NA|TRBD1|TRBV19|TRBJ2-2
CASRDRGWDTGELFF
TGTGCCAGTAGAGACAGGGGTTGGGACACCGGGGAGCTGTTTTTT
>NA|TRBD2|TRBV5-4|TRBJ2-1
CASSPGTSGGAGNEQFF
TGTGCCAGCAGCCCCGGGACTAGCGGGGGGGCCGGGAATGAGCAGTTCTTC
>NA|TRBD1|TRBV5-1|TRBJ1-2
CASSSGTADNYGYTF
TGCGCCAGCAGCTCCGGGACAGCTGATAACTATGGCTACACCTTC
>NA|TRBD1|TRBV5-4|TRBJ2-7
CASSLSGRGRHEQYF
TGTGCCAGCAGCTTGAGCGGCAGGGGGAGACACGAGCAGTACTTC
>NA|TRBD2|TRBV7-9|TRBJ2-3
CASSAIRTSDFTDTQYF
TGTGCCAGCAGCGCGATAAGGACTAGCGACTTCACAGATACGCAGTATTTT
>NA|TRBD2|TRBV6-5|TRBJ2-5
CASSLMGLVGETQYF
TGTGCCAGCAGTCTTATGGGACTAGTCGGCGAGACCCAGTACTTC
>NA|NA|TRBV7-9|TRBJ1-2
CASSPGDNYGYTF
TGTGCCAGCAGCCCAGGGGATAACTATGGCTACACCTTC
>NA|NA|TRBV7-2|TRBJ2-2
CASSPFRGSGELFF
TGTGCCAGCAGCCCCTTTCGAGGTTCCGGGGAGCTGTTTTTT
>NA|TRBD1|TRBV6-1|TRBJ2-1
CASTEDRGLGQFF
TGTGCCAGCACCGAGGACAGGGGATTGGGGCAGTTCTTC
>NA|TRBD2|TRBV4-2|TRBJ2-1
CASSLAGPNEQFF
TGTGCCAGCAGCCTAGCGGGGCCCAATGAGCAGTTCTTC
>NA|TRBD1|TRBV11-2|TRBJ1-1
CASSSNRGTEAFF
TGTGCCAGCAGCTCAAACAGGGGGACTGAAGCTTTCTTT
>few|NA|TRBV5-1|TRBJ2-7
CASSLLVGGPPGDEQYF
TGCGCCAGCAGCTTGTTAGTAGGCGGGCCCCCGGGGGACGAGCAGTACTTC
>NA|NA|TRBV27|TRBJ1-1
CASSLFGSGTEAFF
TGTGCCAGCAGTTTATTTGGGTCGGGCACTGAAGCTTTCTTT
>NA|NA|TRBV7-2|TRBJ1-2
CASSLEGRSYGYTF
TGTGCCAGCAGCTTAGAGGGGCGGAGTTATGGCTACACCTTC
>NA|NA|TRBV6-5|TRBJ1-1
CASSYSQVQGTEAFF
TGTGCCAGCAGTTACTCGCAGGTCCAGGGCACTGAAGCTTTCTTT
>NA|NA|TRBV14|TRBJ1-1
CASSQAGQLVGAFF
TGTGCCAGCAGCCAAGCCGGACAGCTAGTCGGAGCTTTCTTT
>NA|NA|TRBV18|TRBJ2-1
CASSPNSLATSGSYNEQFF
TGTGCCAGCTCACCAAATTCACTTGCCACTTCAGGGTCCTACAATGAGCAGTTCTTC
>NA|NA|TRBV7-2|TRBJ2-7
CASSLVSSYEQYF
TGTGCCAGCAGCTTAGTGAGCTCCTACGAGCAGTACTTC
>NA|TRBD2|TRBV13|TRBJ2-3
CASSPTSRLAGGRDTDTQYF
TGTGCCAGCAGCCCCACCTCCAGACTAGCGGGGGGGCGTGACACAGATACGCAGTATTTT
>NA|TRBD2|TRBV4-3|TRBJ2-5
CASSHYPSGGGETQYF
TGCGCCAGCAGCCATTATCCGAGCGGGGGAGGAGAGACCCAGTACTTC
>NA|TRBD1|TRBV4-3|TRBJ1-4
CASSQDKGTGPFEKRFF
TGCGCCAGCAGCCAAGACAAGGGGACAGGACCCTTCGAGAAAAGGTTTTTT
>NA|NA|TRBV6-5|TRBJ1-1
CASRSPLGVNTEAFF
TGTGCCAGCAGATCCCCGTTGGGCGTGAACACTGAAGCTTTCTTT
>NA|TRBD1|TRBV6-5|TRBJ1-2
CASSRSGGRGYTF
TGTGCCAGCAGCAGATCAGGGGGCCGCGGCTACACCTTC
>NA|NA|TRBV9|TRBJ1-1
CASSVDSNTEAFF
TGTGCCAGCAGCGTAGACAGCAACACTGAAGCTTTCTTT
>NA|TRBD1|TRBV15|TRBJ2-7
CATSRPGTGSYEQYF
TGTGCCACCAGCAGGCCCGGGACAGGGTCCTACGAGCAGTACTTC
>NA|NA|TRBV4-3|TRBJ2-7
CASSQERAAFYEQYF
TGCGCCAGCAGCCAAGAGAGGGCCGCTTTCTACGAGCAGTACTTC
>NA|NA|TRBV10-3|TRBJ1-3
CAISGTAGNTIYF
TGTGCCATCAGTGGGACAGCTGGAAACACCATATATTTT
>NA|NA|TRBV7-9|TRBJ1-5
CASSLGRGQPQHF
TGTGCCAGCAGCTTAGGGCGGGGTCAGCCCCAGCATTTT
>NA|TRBD1|TRBV2|TRBJ1-1
CASRGRTGGTEAFF
TGTGCCAGCAGAGGACGGACAGGGGGCACTGAAGCTTTCTTT
>NA|NA|TRBV29-1|TRBJ1-3
CSATGTLGNTIYF
TGCAGCGCCACCGGGACACTCGGAAACACCATATATTTT
>NA|NA|TRBV7-6|TRBJ2-7
CASSSFEGYEQYF
TGTGCCAGCAGCTCGTTCGAGGGCTACGAGCAGTACTTC
>once|TRBD2|TRBV7-8|TRBJ2-5
CASSLGVGGETQYF
TGTGCCAGCAGCTTAGGAGTCGGGGGGGAGACCCAGTACTTC
>NA|NA|TRBV2|TRBJ1-2
CASTPDRQTFYGYTF
TGTGCCAGCACTCCGGACAGACAAACCTTCTATGGCTACACCTTC
>NA|NA|TRBV28|TRBJ2-1
CASSLERDNEQFF
TGTGCCAGCAGCTTGGAGAGGGACAATGAGCAGTTCTTC
>NA|NA|TRBV9|TRBJ2-6
CASSEGRGGSGANVLTF
TGTGCCAGCAGCGAAGGCAGGGGTGGGTCTGGGGCCAACGTCCTGACTTTC
>few|TRBD2|TRBV19|TRBJ2-3
CASTSGLATDTQYF
TGTGCCAGTACATCGGGACTAGCGACAGATACGCAGTATTTT
>NA|TRBD1|TRBV27|TRBJ2-1
CASSRVQNRDRSSLGYNEQFF
TGTGCCAGCAGTCGAGTCCAAAACCGGGACAGGAGTTCTCTGGGGTACAATGAGCAGTTCTTC
>NA|TRBD2|TRBV5-5|TRBJ2-5
CASSASGGANRETQYF
TGTGCCAGCAGCGCTAGCGGGGGGGCCAATCGGGAGACCCAGTACTTC
>NA|TRBD2|TRBV7-2|TRBJ2-1
CASSSGGSTYNEQFF
TGTGCCAGCAGCTCGGGAGGTTCAACCTACAATGAGCAGTTCTTC
>once|NA|TRBV2|TRBJ1-3
CASSEVGAEGNTIYF
TGTGCCAGCAGTGAAGTGGGGGCTGAAGGAAACACCATATATTTT
>NA|NA|TRBV7-8|TRBJ2-3
CASSDRSTDTQYF
TGTGCCAGCAGCGACAGGAGCACAGATACGCAGTATTTT
>NA|TRBD1|TRBV30|TRBJ1-1
CASNPEGAPFF
TGTGCCTCGAACCCTGAGGGGGCGCCTTTCTTT
>NA|TRBD2|TRBV4-2|TRBJ2-2
CASSQGSSGGGTGELFF
TGTGCCAGCAGCCAAGGGTCCAGCGGGGGGGGCACCGGGGAGCTGTTTTTT